This TCR beta chain originates from a study of T cell clones after liver transplantation. Whole-study context: Tolerant meant at least one year fully off immunosuppression without liver enzymes above twice normal. Blood was drawn pre-transplant, before withdrawal, and after full or failed withdrawal. Study-wide results and caveats: Compared with third party-reactive sequences, donor-reactive ones declined more, independent of withdrawal success.

A note on this clone: Its cognate antigen is unknown.

CDR1 and CDR2 from the germline V gene are MNHEY and SVGAGI. The CDR3 consists of 13 residues. V was pared by 0 bases and J by 10 bases, with 4 bases of the junction left unmatched. Clones were sequenced by immunoSEQ multiplex PCR, and TCRdb holds only the in-frame ones, with some missing. The table lists more than 70,000 clones, approximately 87% of them singletons. This rearrangement joins TRBV6-5 to TRBJ1-1; 8 nucleotides match TRBD1. The TCR originated in a human patient who received a liver transplant. Some T cells may have come from the graft donor. This sample comprised CD4+ T cells from blood, obtained at the 22-month timepoint. The CDR3 region is CASSYSRDRRAFF. The CDR3 DNA reads as TGTGCCAGCAGTTACTCGAGGGACAGGAGAGCTTTCTTT.